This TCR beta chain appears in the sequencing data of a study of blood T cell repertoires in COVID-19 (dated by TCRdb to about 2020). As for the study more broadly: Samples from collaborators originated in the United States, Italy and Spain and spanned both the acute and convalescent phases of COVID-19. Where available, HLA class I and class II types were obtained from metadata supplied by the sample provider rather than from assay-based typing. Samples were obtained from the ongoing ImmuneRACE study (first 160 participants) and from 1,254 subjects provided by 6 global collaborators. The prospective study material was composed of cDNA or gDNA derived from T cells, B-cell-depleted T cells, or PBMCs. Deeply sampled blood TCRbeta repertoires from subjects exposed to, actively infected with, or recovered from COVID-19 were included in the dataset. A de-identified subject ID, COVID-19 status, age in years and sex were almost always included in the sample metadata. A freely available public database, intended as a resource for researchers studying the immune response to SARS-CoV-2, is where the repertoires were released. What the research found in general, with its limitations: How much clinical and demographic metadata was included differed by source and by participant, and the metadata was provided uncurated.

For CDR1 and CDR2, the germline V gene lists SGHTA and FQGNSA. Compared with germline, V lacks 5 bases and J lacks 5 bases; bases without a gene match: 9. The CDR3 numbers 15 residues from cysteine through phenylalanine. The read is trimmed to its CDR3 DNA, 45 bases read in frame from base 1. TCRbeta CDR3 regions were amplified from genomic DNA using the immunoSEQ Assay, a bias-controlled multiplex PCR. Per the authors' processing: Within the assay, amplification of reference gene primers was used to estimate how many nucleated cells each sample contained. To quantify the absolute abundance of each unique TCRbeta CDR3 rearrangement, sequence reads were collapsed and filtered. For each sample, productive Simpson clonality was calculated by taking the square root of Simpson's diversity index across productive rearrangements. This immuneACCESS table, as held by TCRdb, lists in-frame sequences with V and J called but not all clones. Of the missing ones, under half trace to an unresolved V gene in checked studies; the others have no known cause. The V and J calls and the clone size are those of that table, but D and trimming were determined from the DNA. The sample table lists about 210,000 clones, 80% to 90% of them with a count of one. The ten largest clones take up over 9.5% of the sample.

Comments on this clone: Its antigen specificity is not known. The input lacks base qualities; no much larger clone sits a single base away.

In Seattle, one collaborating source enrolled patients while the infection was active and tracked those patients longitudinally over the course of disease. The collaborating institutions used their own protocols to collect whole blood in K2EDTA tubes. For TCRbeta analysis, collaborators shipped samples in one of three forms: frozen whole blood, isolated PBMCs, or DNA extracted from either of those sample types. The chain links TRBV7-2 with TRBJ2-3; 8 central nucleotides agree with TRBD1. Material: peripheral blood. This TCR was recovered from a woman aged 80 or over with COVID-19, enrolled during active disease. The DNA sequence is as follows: TGTGCCAGCAGCGCGGACAGGGTCAAGGGAGATACGCAGTATTTT. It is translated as CASSADRVKGDTQYF.